This T cell receptor (beta chain) was captured by sequencing in a study of blood T cells in healthy people across ages. Donors were systemically healthy Caucasian individuals from Russia aged about 6 to 95 years. Total RNA extraction produced at least 6 micrograms (per sample) for the study. Findings of the study overall: Naive T cell percentage showed a strong correlation with TCR beta diversity. Across the age range, TCR beta diversity per million T cells fell in a roughly linear way.

Trimming shortened V by 7 bases and J by 2 bases, and 12 bases separated the two germline ends. Germline CDR1 MNHNY, CDR2 SVGAGI (reference sequence). This CDR3 is built from 14 residues. Then a second PCR, running roughly 6 to 12 cycles, was carried out with a sample-barcoded 5' primer and a J-beta primer mix. TCRdb itself ran the 5' RACE reads through MiXCR, one entry per CDR3 protein. The sample includes about 1.1 million distinct CDR3 sequences, 35% to 45% of them seen just once. This clonotype has a handful of counts. Its antigen is not identified. The rearrangement uses TRBV6-6 and TRBJ2-1, with D tentatively TRBD1 (5 bases). The sequencing input was blood. The TCR sequence derives from a man aged 18 to 30 in good health. The DNA of the CDR3 is TGTGCCAGCATGGAAGGGGCCACCTACAATGAGCAGTTCTTC. Translating it yields CASMEGATYNEQFF.